One TCR beta chain is described in this entry. The target antigen is unknown. The CDR3 sequence is 13 residues long. Germline assignment: CDR1 MNHNY and CDR2 SVGAGI (reference sequence). Between the trimmed V and J ends, which lost 5 bases and 3 bases, there was a span of 11 bases. The data belong to a study of vaccination effects on CD4 cells after COVID-19. Study-wide context: Post-vaccine sampling occurred a median 72 days after the second dose. Wells of a few million PBMC each were grown with around 10 IU/ml IL-2 and about 10 ug/ml peptides.

Clones were sequenced by immunoSEQ multiplex PCR, and TCRdb holds only the in-frame ones, with some missing. The sample consists of just over 55,000 clones, about 78% of them appearing once. The culture ran for roughly 10 days before CD4+ T cells were isolated. The vaccine given was either BNT162b2 or mRNA-1273, in two doses. Half-medium exchanges with IL-2 medium took place on days 3 and 7. Sequences were derived from CD4+ T cells from PBMCs cultured without peptide, sampled after COVID-19 vaccination. The source of this sequence is a human donor who received a COVID-19 vaccine. The J gene is TRBJ2-7, the V gene TRBV6-6; D is possibly TRBD1 (5 bases). Here the CDR3 DNA reads TGTGCCAGCAGTGCCCTCGGACACTACGAGCAGTACTTC. It encodes CASSALGHYEQYF.